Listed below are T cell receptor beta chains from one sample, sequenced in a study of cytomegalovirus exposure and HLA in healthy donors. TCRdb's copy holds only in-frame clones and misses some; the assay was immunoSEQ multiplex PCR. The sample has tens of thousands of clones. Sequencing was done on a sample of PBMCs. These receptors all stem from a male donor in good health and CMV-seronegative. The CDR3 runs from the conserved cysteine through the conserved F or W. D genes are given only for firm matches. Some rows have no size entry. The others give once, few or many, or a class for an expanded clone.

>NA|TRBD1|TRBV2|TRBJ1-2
CASSDRDRQGPYGYTF
TGTGCCAGCAGCGACCGGGACAGACAGGGACCGTATGGCTACACCTTC
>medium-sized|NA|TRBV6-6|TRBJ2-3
CASSYGESDTQYF
TGTGCCAGCAGTTACGGGGAGTCAGATACGCAGTATTTT
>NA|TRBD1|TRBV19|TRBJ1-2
CASSSLQGDGYTF
TGTGCCAGTAGTTCCCTACAGGGGGATGGCTACACCTTC
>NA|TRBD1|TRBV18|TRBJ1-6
CASSSGTGLSPLHF
TGTGCCAGCTCATCGGGGACAGGGTTGTCACCCCTCCACTTT
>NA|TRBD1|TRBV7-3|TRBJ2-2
CASSSDRGTGELFF
TGTGCCAGCAGTTCCGACAGGGGTACCGGGGAGCTGTTTTTT
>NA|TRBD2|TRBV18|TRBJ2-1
CASSPGAGSGEQFF
TGTGCCAGCTCACCCGGAGCGGGGTCCGGTGAGCAGTTCTTC
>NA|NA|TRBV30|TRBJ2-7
CAWSDRDDEQYF
TGTGCCTGGAGTGATCGGGATGACGAGCAGTACTTC
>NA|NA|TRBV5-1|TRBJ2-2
CASSPQTGELFF
TGCGCCAGCAGCCCACAAACCGGGGAGCTGTTTTTT
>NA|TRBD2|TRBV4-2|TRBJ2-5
CASSQVSREGLYQETQYF
TGTGCCAGCAGCCAAGTGTCCAGGGAGGGGTTGTACCAAGAGACCCAGTACTTC
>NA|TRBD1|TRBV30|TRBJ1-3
CAWSVRQGPPYENTIYF
TGTGCCTGGAGTGTACGACAGGGGCCTCCCTACGAAAACACCATATATTTT
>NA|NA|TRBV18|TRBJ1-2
CASSPVPDGYTF
TGTGCCAGCTCACCGGTCCCGGATGGCTACACCTTC
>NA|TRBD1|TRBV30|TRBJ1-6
CAWRGQGASPLHF
TGTGCCTGGAGGGGACAGGGGGCTTCACCCCTCCACTTT
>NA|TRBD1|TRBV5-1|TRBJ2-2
CASKTGAVVTGELFF
TGCGCCAGCAAGACAGGGGCCGTGGTCACCGGGGAGCTGTTTTTT
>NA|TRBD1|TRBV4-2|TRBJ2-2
CASSQESPGTENTGELFF
TGTGCCAGCAGCCAGGAATCTCCCGGGACAGAGAACACCGGGGAGCTGTTTTTT
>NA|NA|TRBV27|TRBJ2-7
CASQNRFYEQYF
TGTGCCAGTCAGAACAGGTTTTACGAGCAGTACTTC
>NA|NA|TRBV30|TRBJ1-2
CAWSPNYGYTF
TGTGCCTGGAGTCCGAACTATGGCTACACCTTC
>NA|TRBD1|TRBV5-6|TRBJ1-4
CASSGQGEGEKLFF
TGTGCCAGCAGCGGACAGGGGGAGGGTGAAAAACTGTTTTTT
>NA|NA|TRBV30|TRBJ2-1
CAWSVGGWEQSKFF
TGTGCCTGGAGTGTTGGGGGGTGGGAACAAAGTAAGTTCTTC
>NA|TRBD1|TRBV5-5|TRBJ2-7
CASSSVTGEGSEQYF
TGTGCCAGCAGCTCGGTCACAGGGGAAGGAAGCGAGCAGTACTTC
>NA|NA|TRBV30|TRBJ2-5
CAWSSGGFQETQYF
TGTGCCTGGAGCTCTGGAGGGTTCCAAGAGACCCAGTACTTC
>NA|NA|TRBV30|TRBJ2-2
CATFRENTGELFF
TGTGCCACCTTCAGGGAGAACACCGGGGAGCTGTTTTTT
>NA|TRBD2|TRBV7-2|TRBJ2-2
CASSPSGVVTGELFF
TGTGCCAGCAGCCCGAGCGGGGTTGTCACCGGGGAGCTGTTTTTT
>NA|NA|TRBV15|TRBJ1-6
CATSGRRHYNSPLHF
TGTGCCACCAGCGGCCGACGACACTATAATTCACCCCTCCACTTT
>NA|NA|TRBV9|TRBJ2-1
CASSVEGDEQFF
TGTGCCAGCAGCGTAGAAGGGGATGAGCAGTTCTTC
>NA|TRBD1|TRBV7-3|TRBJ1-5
CASSLTGGFEPQHF
TGTGCCAGCAGCCTGACAGGGGGCTTTGAGCCCCAGCATTTT
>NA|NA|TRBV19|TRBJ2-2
CASSIAGLAGELFF
TGTGCCAGTAGTATCGCAGGGTTGGCCGGGGAGCTGTTTTTT
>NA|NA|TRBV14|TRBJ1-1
CASSPAGALNTEAFF
TGTGCCAGCAGCCCAGCGGGGGCCCTGAACACTGAAGCTTTCTTT
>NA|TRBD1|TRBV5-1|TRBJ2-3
CASSLGQGIDTQYF
TGCGCCAGCAGCCTCGGACAGGGGATAGATACGCAGTATTTT
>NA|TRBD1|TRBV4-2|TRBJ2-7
CASSQLGQGYEQYF
TGTGCCAGCAGCCAACTGGGACAGGGCTACGAGCAGTACTTC
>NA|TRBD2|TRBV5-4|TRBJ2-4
CASSTPSGGPAKNIQYF
TGTGCCAGCAGCACCCCTAGCGGGGGTCCAGCCAAAAACATTCAGTACTTC
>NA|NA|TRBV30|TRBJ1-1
CAWSRRGRDTEAFF
TGTGCCTGGAGTCGCCGGGGGAGGGACACTGAAGCTTTCTTT
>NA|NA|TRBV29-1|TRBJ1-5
CSVATGAEQPQHF
TGCAGCGTTGCGACTGGGGCAGAACAGCCCCAGCATTTT
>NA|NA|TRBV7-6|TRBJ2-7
CATTMDRGYEQYF
TGTGCCACCACGATGGACAGAGGCTACGAGCAGTACTTC
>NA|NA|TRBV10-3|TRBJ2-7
CAISFGQDTYEQYF
TGTGCCATCAGTTTTGGGCAGGACACCTACGAGCAGTACTTC
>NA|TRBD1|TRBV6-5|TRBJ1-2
CASSYRGREFRGYTF
TGTGCCAGCAGTTACAGGGGGCGCGAGTTCCGAGGCTACACCTTC
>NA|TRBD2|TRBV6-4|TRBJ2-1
CASSATGTSNSHEQFF
TGTGCCAGCAGTGCTACCGGGACTAGCAATTCCCATGAGCAGTTCTTC
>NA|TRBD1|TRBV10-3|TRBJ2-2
CAISESAGGPGELFF
TGTGCCATCAGTGAGTCCGCAGGGGGCCCCGGGGAGCTGTTTTTT
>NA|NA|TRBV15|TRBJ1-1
CATSRDWNTEAFF
TGTGCCACCAGCCGGGACTGGAACACTGAAGCTTTCTTT
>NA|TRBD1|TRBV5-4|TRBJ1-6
CASSSGTGGSPLHF
TGTGCCAGCAGCAGCGGGACAGGGGGTTCACCCCTCCACTTT
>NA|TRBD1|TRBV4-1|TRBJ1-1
CASSQRGRNTEAFF
TGCGCCAGCAGCCAGAGGGGGCGGAACACTGAAGCTTTCTTT
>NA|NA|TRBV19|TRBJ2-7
CASSMRDSPYEQYF
TGTGCCAGTAGTATGAGGGACTCCCCCTACGAGCAGTACTTC
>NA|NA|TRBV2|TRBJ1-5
CASRKQGHSNQPQHF
TGTGCCAGCAGGAAACAGGGCCATAGCAATCAGCCCCAGCATTTT